This T cell receptor (beta chain) was documented in a study of T cell responses to AZD1222 COVID-19 vaccine. Study-wide points: Donor demographics were predominantly white British with a female majority; clonal diversity may be underestimated. Repertoires were collected only later (after the peak T cell response had occurred).

The method was immunoSEQ multiplex PCR; TCRdb's version includes in-frame clones alone and lacks a portion of them. The data hold 100,000 to 150,000 clones, with approximately 88% observed a single time. Germline lookup yields CDR1 SGHRS and CDR2 YFSETQ. V dropped 4 bases and J dropped 0 bases, with 14 bases sitting between them. The CDR3 runs 15 residues. For this clone: Its antigen is as yet unknown.

The TCR was taken from an adult in good health. The chain joins TRBV5-1 to TRBJ2-7; D ambiguous. Material: peripheral blood, obtained on day 0 of MenACWY control vaccination. The CDR3 DNA is TGCGCCAGCAGCCCCTCCCTTCAGCCCTCCTACGAGCAGTACTTC. This gives the protein CASSPSLQPSYEQYF. Filled out from reference TRBV5-1 and TRBJ2-7, the complete variable domain reads KAGVTQTPRYLIKTRGQQVTLSCSPISGHRSVSWYQQTPGQGLQFLFEYFSETQRNKGNFPGRFSGRQFSNSRSEMNVSTLELGDSALYLCASSPSLQPSYEQYFGPGTRLTVT.